This TCR beta chain was sequenced in a study of PD-1 blockade in mismatch repair-deficient tumors (dated by TCRdb to between 2016 and 2019). Study-wide context: The trial enrolled roughly 83 consecutive patients with under 15 mismatch repair-deficient cancer types between September 2013 and late 2016, all previously treated and progressing. Deep sequencing of TCR CDR3 regions was used to track tumor-associated T cell clones in peripheral blood of patients responding to PD-1 blockade. What the study reported, not specific to this receptor: Rapid expansion after pembrolizumab followed by contraction, generally before radiologic responses, was shown by tumor-resident clones, which were often undetectable in blood before treatment.

Cut back by 0 bases and 7 bases, the V and J ends lie 10 bases apart. The CDR3, from cysteine to phenylalanine, totals 14 residues. CDR3 DNA only is kept here, 42 bases in frame from base 1. CDR1 MNHEY and CDR2 SMNVEV were looked up in the germline V gene (reference sequence). Libraries were built with the immunoSEQ multiplex PCR assay. Drawn from immuneACCESS, this table holds only the in-frame rearrangements with V and J called that TCRdb kept. Clones are partly lost; checked studies trace under half to an unresolved V gene and leave the rest unexplained. The sample yields 120,000 or so clones; 85% to 90% were counted once. The ten largest clones capture 12% of the sample. For each enrolled patient, mismatch repair deficiency was established using either polymerase chain reaction or immunohistochemistry. TCR sequencing was carried out for three patients who responded to pembrolizumab therapy. In the phase II trial, pembrolizumab PD-1 blockade was tested prospectively in advanced mismatch repair-deficient cancers, no matter which tissue of origin the cancers came from. Serial peripheral blood T cell samples were collected before and at multiple times after starting PD-1 blockade. Blood sampling times were reported as weeks after the first pembrolizumab dose.

Notes on this clone: There is no known antigen for this receptor. No base-level quality is on record; no much larger clone is a single base apart.

This receptor was taken from an adult with mismatch repair-deficient cancer. The V gene is TRBV27 and the J gene is TRBJ1-3; the D gene lacks a confident call. This material consisted of peripheral blood, taken 70 to 73 weeks after starting pembrolizumab. The DNA sequence is given as TGTGCCAGCAGTTTATCGGCGTCTGCGAACACCATATATTTT. It specifies CASSLSASANTIYF.